This T cell receptor beta chain was sequenced during a study of T cell responses to AZD1222 COVID-19 vaccine. Study results and caveats: Among spike-specific TCRs, nearly half reportedly target unmutated variant regions. Baseline antibody screening turned up just 6 or 7 seropositive AZD1222 recipients. Clonal diversity was possibly underestimated, and white British individuals and females predominated among donors.

In the case of this clone: The antigen is unknown.

This table comes from immunoSEQ multiplex PCR, and its TCRdb copy is limited to in-frame clones, with some not included. The sample records about 180,000 clones, over 85% being singletons. The sequence was collected from an adult in good health. Specimen: peripheral blood, collected on day 0 of AZD1222 vaccination.

The CDR3 DNA is TGTGCCAGCAGTTTACCGAGTTATAATTCACCCCTCCACTTT. Protein: CASSLPSYNSPLHF. The chain uses TRBV28 and TRBJ1-6, with unresolved D. Germline lookup yields CDR1 MDHEN and CDR2 SYDVKM. The CDR3 length is 14 residues. The V gene lost 2 bases and the J gene lost 4 bases, with 6 bases spanning the gap.